This TCR beta chain was retrieved from a study of cytomegalovirus exposure and HLA in healthy donors listed by TCRdb under 2017. As for the study more broadly: According to a later analysis, the roughly 120 validation repertoires were produced on the same platform as the roughly 700 repertoires of the first cohort. The study combined high-throughput TCR immunosequencing, statistical association of individual TCRs with disease status, and machine learning to predict cytomegalovirus infection status. The study aimed to test whether signatures of past pathogen exposure could be identified by cataloging public T cell receptors. Besides the first cohort of around 670 subjects, a separate validation cohort made up of 120 different subjects was used.

Overall study outcomes, separate from this receptor: In the study, approximately 160 TCR beta chains were listed as associated with cytomegalovirus. The authors suggested that the approach could potentially be extended to other disease states and immunological phenotypes. A few of the identified cytomegalovirus-associated TCR beta chains were confirmed in vitro to be specific for cytomegalovirus antigens. The classifier was reported to diagnose cytomegalovirus status with high specificity and sensitivity in both the original cohort and the validation cohort. A later analysis had no HLA typing for the validation cohort, so co-occurrence there was scored across all 110 or so repertoires. Subsequent analysis determined that TCRs grouped into clusters in the first cohort also showed a tendency toward co-occurrence across the 130 or so validation repertoires, and 85% to 95% of cluster scores exceeded 0. Most TCR sequences were seen in very few donors, while some public TCRs were found in many individuals.

The protocol used for the library was the immunoSEQ multiplex PCR assay. Processing in the source paper ran as follows. A statistical classification framework was developed to diagnose cytomegalovirus status using the catalog of TCR beta chain sequences. In its TCRdb copy, this immuneACCESS table keeps in-frame sequences only and misses some clones. Where compared with another copy, unresolved V genes explain less than half of these, and the others have no known cause. From that table come the V and J calls and clone size; the DNA was used to work out D and trimming. The sample table lists more than 95,000 clones, approximately 91% of them with a count of one. The ten largest clones represent about 4.3% of the sample. About this clone: Which antigen it targets is not known. The record has no base qualities; no much larger clone is one base away.

Its CDR3 holds 17 amino acids, cysteine through phenylalanine. The sequence is cut down to CDR3 DNA, 51 bases in frame from base 1. Cut back by 1 base and 2 bases, the V and J ends lie 17 bases apart. As encoded in the germline V gene, CDR1 is SGHRS while CDR2 is YFSETQ. Donors formed part of the validation cohort, which comprised 120 subjects and was distinct from the first cohort of 690 or so subjects. Sequences were obtained from PBMCs. The rearrangement combines TRBV5-1 with TRBJ2-3; perhaps TRBD2 is the D gene, with 7 bases matching. The origin of this receptor is a man aged 18 to 30 in good health and CMV-seropositive. CDR3 sequence: CASSLRGGQYNTDTQYF. The DNA sequence is TGCGCCAGCAGCTTGAGGGGGGGCCAATACAACACAGATACGCAGTATTTT. With the portions outside the CDR3 filled from the reference TRBV5-1 and TRBJ2-3 genes, the complete variable region becomes KAGVTQTPRYLIKTRGQQVTLSCSPISGHRSVSWYQQTPGQGLQFLFEYFSETQRNKGNFPGRFSGRQFSNSRSEMNVSTLELGDSALYLCASSLRGGQYNTDTQYFGPGTRLTVL.